These 10 T cell receptor beta chains originate from one sample sequenced in a study of cytomegalovirus exposure and HLA in healthy donors listed by TCRdb under 2017. The library came from the immunoSEQ multiplex PCR assay. For the multiplex PCR, a mixture combining 60 forward primers for TCR Vbeta segments and 13 reverse primers for TCR Jbeta segments was used. Held by TCRdb, this immuneACCESS table contains in-frame sequences only and omits some clones. Under half of the omission traces to an unresolved V gene where checked; the cause of the rest is unknown. The sample profile shows approximately 110,000 clones; 15% to 19% of them were found once. The top ten clones comprise 1.9% of the sample. Sample: PBMCs. The receptor set was obtained from a woman between 18 and 30 years old in good health and CMV-seronegative.

This clone was seen a few times. The rearrangement joins TRBV5-1 to TRBJ2-5; D is possibly TRBD2 (5 bases). This CDR3 is 15 amino acids long. Germline-derived CDR1 and CDR2 are SGHRS and YFSETQ. V lost 0 bases and J 1 base, leaving 10 bases between the germline ends. CDR3 nucleotides: TGCGCCAGCAGCTTGGCCGGGGAGCCCCAAGAGACCCAGTACTTC. This translates into CASSLAGEPQETQYF. The complete variable domain, with remaining parts taken from reference TRBV5-1 and TRBJ2-5, reads KAGVTQTPRYLIKTRGQQVTLSCSPISGHRSVSWYQQTPGQGLQFLFEYFSETQRNKGNFPGRFSGRQFSNSRSEMNVSTLELGDSALYLCASSLAGEPQETQYFGPGTRLLVL.

This clone has a handful of counts. V gene TRBV21-1 combines with J gene TRBJ2-7; no DNA check was done on the table's D call, TRBD1. TRBV21-1 is listed as a pseudogene. The CDR3 is 13 amino acids. CDR3 amino acids: CASSKDRGREQYF. CDR3 nucleotide sequence: TGTGCCAGCAGCAAAGACAGGGGGCGCGAGCAGTACTTC.

This clone occurred a few times. The rearrangement uses TRBV7-2 and TRBJ2-1, with a tentative D call TRBD2 (7 bases). Looked up from germline, CDR1 is SGHTA and CDR2 is FQGNSA. This CDR3 has 15 amino acids. V was clipped by 8 bases and J by 4 bases, with 18 bases between them. This CDR3 reads CASAPGGGIYNEQFF. DNA for the CDR3: TGTGCCAGCGCCCCTGGGGGGGGCATTTACAATGAGCAGTTCTTC.

The chain recombines TRBV6-1 with TRBJ2-5; TRBD2 agrees at 7 bases. The last part of the DNA fits TRBJ2-7 better; the J call may be wrong. Germline-derived CDR1 and CDR2 are MNHNS and SASEGT. The CDR3 runs to 18 residues. The CDR3 loop reads CASSEGLGGFGSSYEQYF. CDR3 bases: TGTGCCAGCAGTGAAGGGCTGGGAGGGTTTGGGAGCTCCTACGAGCAGTACTTC.

This clone was detected only once. The V call is TRBV5-5, the J call TRBJ2-7; 9 bases map to TRBD2. V lost 4 bases to trimming and J lost 3 bases; unmatched junction nucleotides: 5. Germline V lookup: CDR1 SGHKS, CDR2 YYEKEE (reference sequence). The CDR3 runs to 14 residues. This chain's CDR3 is CASSQPSGVYEQYF. In DNA form, the CDR3 reads TGTGCCAGCAGCCAACCTAGCGGGGTCTACGAGCAGTACTTC. Supplemented by reference TRBV5-5 and TRBJ2-7, the full variable domain reads DAGVTQSPTHLIKTRGQQVTLRCSPISGHKSVSWYQQVLGQGPQFIFQYYEKEERGRGNFPDRFSARQFPNYSSELNVNALLLGDSALYLCASSQPSGVYEQYFGPGTRLTVT.

This clone was seen a handful of times. The rearrangement links TRBV28 to TRBJ1-2; 8 nucleotides align to TRBD1. Germline trimming cut 3 bases from V and 4 bases from J; bases unmatched to any gene: 4. The CDR3 sequence is 14 residues long. Germline V gives CDR1 MDHEN, CDR2 SYDVKM. In DNA, the CDR3 is TGTGCCAGCAGTTTGGCAGGGGGCACCTATGGCTACACCTTC. Its translation is CASSLAGGTYGYTF.

The chain combines TRBV29-1 with TRBJ2-2; 8 bases line up with TRBD1. Per germline, CDR1 SQVTM and CDR2 ANQGSEA. The CDR3 is 16 amino acids. With V trimmed by 6 bases and J by 6 bases, 15 bases remained unmatched. CDR3 residues: CSVRTIRGLGSGELFF. Here the CDR3 DNA reads TGCAGCGTCCGGACGATCAGGGGGCTGGGGTCCGGGGAGCTGTTTTTT.

In regard to this clone: The identical CDR3 is also encoded by other nucleotide sequences in the sample. This chain links TRBV29-1 with TRBJ1-1; TRBD1 might be the D (5 bases). Germline CDR1 SQVTM, CDR2 ANQGSEA. Trimming cost V 7 bases and J 8 bases, with 20 bases left between them. The CDR3 runs 13 residues. The CDR3 nucleotides read TGCAGCGAGGCCCCGGGCAGGGAAGGGGAAGCTTTCTTT. This sequence encodes CSEAPGREGEAFF.

The chain uses TRBV5-4 and TRBJ2-5; 7 bases line up with TRBD1. Losses at the gene ends were 6 bases for V and 3 bases for J; bases not matched to a gene: 5. Germline lookup yields CDR1 SGHNT and CDR2 YYREEE (reference sequence). The CDR3 contains 13 residues. CDR3 region: CASNSGTEETQYF. For the CDR3, the DNA is TGTGCCAGCAACTCCGGGACAGAAGAGACCCAGTACTTC.

V and J are TRBV10-1 and TRBJ1-3; D unclear. CDR3 length: 11 amino acids. V was trimmed by 8 bases and J by 3 bases, leaving 5 bases between them. In germline, CDR1 is WNHNN, CDR2 SYGVQD (reference sequence). The CDR3 bases are TGCGCCAGCTCAGATGGAAACACCATATATTTT. Translating it yields CASSDGNTIYF.